The 27 T cell receptor beta chains listed next were all sequenced from one sample in a study of cytomegalovirus exposure and HLA in healthy donors. Both 60 Vbeta primers and 13 Jbeta primers went into the PCR. The table came from immunoSEQ multiplex PCR; TCRdb's copy has only in-frame clones and leaves some out. The sample holds some 150,000 clones; over 75% are singletons and the top ten take about 5.2%. The sample consisted of PBMCs. The origin of the receptors is a man younger than 40 in good health and CMV-seropositive.

This rearrangement joins TRBV19 to TRBJ1-5, with D possibly being TRBD1 (5 bases). The CDR3 has 16 amino acids. V was shortened by 0 bases and J by 7 bases, with 16 bases between the two germline ends. CDR1 is LNHDA and CDR2 is SQIVND in the germline V gene (reference sequence). CDR3 DNA sequence: TGTGCCAGTAGTATAGATCCCTTTCCAAGACAGCAGCCCCAGCATTTT. Protein: CASSIDPFPRQQPQHF.

This chain connects TRBV6-5 to TRBJ2-5, with D possibly being TRBD1 (6 bases). The tail of the sequence fits TRBJ2-7 better, so the J call may be wrong. The CDR3 is 14 residues long. Germline V CDR1 and CDR2: MNHEY, SVGAGI. CDR3 residues: CASSYSGGLYEQYF. The CDR3 bases are TGTGCCAGCAGTTACTCAGGGGGTCTCTACGAGCAGTACTTC.

The V gene is TRBV28, the J gene TRBJ1-2; maybe TRBD1 (6 bases). Germline CDR1 MDHEN, CDR2 SYDVKM. The CDR3 runs 15 residues. V gave up 5 bases and J gave up 8 bases, with 21 bases separating them. The CDR3 DNA is TGTGCCAGCAGTAAGCGTAGGACAGTCGATATGGGCTACACCTTC. As protein: CASSKRRTVDMGYTF.

About this clone itself: The junction and the germline gene differ at one end; a read error may be behind it. CDR3 sequence: CASSLARGPSSYNEQLF. CDR3 nucleotide sequence: TGCGCCAGCAGCTTGGCCCGCGGGCCGAGCTCCTACAATGAGCAGCTCTTC. The V gene is TRBV5-1, the J gene TRBJ2-1; D might be TRBD2 (5 bases). Looked up from germline, CDR1 is SGHRS and CDR2 is YFSETQ. This CDR3 spans 17 amino acids.

This clone appeared a few times. CDR3 region: CASSLIFDRDFSYGYTF. CDR3 coding DNA: TGTGCCAGCAGCTTGATTTTTGATCGAGACTTTAGCTATGGCTACACCTTC. The chain uses TRBV5-6 and TRBJ1-2, with D unclear. V was cut by 1 base and J by 4 bases, with 20 bases left in between. The CDR3 has 17 amino acids. Germline CDR1 and CDR2: SGHDT and YYEEEE.

This clone was counted only a few times. The DNA for the CDR3 is TGTGCCAGTAATAAGGACAGGAACACTGAAGCTTTCTTT. Protein product: CASNKDRNTEAFF. The chain has TRBV19 and TRBJ1-1, with a possible D match to TRBD1 (6 bases). Germline loops: CDR1 LNHDA, CDR2 SQIVND (reference sequence). The CDR3 covers 13 residues. V lost 7 bases and J lost 1, with 10 bases in between.

This rearrangement joins TRBV5-5 to TRBJ1-3, with D uncertain. CDR3 size: 14 residues. Per the germline V gene, CDR1 is SGHKS and CDR2 is YYEKEE (reference sequence). V was pared by 4 bases and J by 4 bases, with 12 bases between. The CDR3 region is CASSVTGNGNTIYF. CDR3 bases: TGTGCCAGCAGCGTGACGGGGAACGGAAACACCATATATTTT.

The chain joins TRBV2 to TRBJ2-3; 8 nucleotides align to TRBD1. Germline V lookup: CDR1 SNHLY, CDR2 FYNNEI. This CDR3 has 15 amino acids. The V gene end was trimmed by 3 bases and the J gene end by 2 bases; junction bases not matched to a gene: 4. CDR3 sequence reads: CASSEEQGDTDTQYF. CDR3 bases: TGTGCCAGCAGTGAGGAACAGGGGGACACAGATACGCAGTATTTT.

The J gene is TRBJ2-3, the V gene TRBV13; 7 nucleotides match TRBD2. Germline values: CDR1 PRHDT, CDR2 FYEKMQ (reference sequence). Trimming took 0 bases from V and 6 from J; bases not matched to a gene: 6. The CDR3 consists of 15 residues. CDR3 amino acids: CASSLGRASGDTQYF. The DNA of the CDR3 is TGTGCCAGCAGCTTAGGCCGAGCTAGCGGTGATACGCAGTATTTT.

The chain has TRBV2 and TRBJ1-1; D perhaps matches TRBD1 (5 bases). The CDR3 runs to 14 residues. The germline gives CDR1 SNHLY, CDR2 FYNNEI. Trimming removed 4 bases from V and 2 bases from J, with 11 bases in between. CDR3 DNA sequence: TGTGCCAGCAGTGCGCAGGGAGGTAACACTGAAGCTTTCTTT. Protein product: CASSAQGGNTEAFF.

V usage is TRBV7-9 and J usage is TRBJ1-2; D is uncertain. CDR1 is SEHNR, CDR2 FQNEAQ, per germline (reference sequence). The CDR3 loop spans 16 amino acids. V dropped 5 bases and J dropped 3 bases, with 19 bases sitting between them. DNA for the CDR3: TGTGCCAGCAGCCTGACGCGGGTCGGGCTTCACTATGGCTACACCTTC. Translation gives CASSLTRVGLHYGYTF.

A word on this clone: The same CDR3 arises from other DNA sequences in this sample as well. The V gene is TRBV7-2, the J gene TRBJ1-1; D gene uncertain. The CDR3 extends over 12 amino acids. Trimming removed 3 bases from V and 6 bases from J, with 8 bases in between. From germline, CDR1 is SGHTA and CDR2 FQGNSA. CDR3: CASSLGSPEAFF. The CDR3 DNA follows: TGTGCCAGCAGCTTGGGGAGCCCTGAAGCTTTCTTT.

CDR3 amino acids: CASSFQTTNNEQFF. As DNA, the CDR3 is TGTGCCAGCAGCTTCCAGACTACCAACAATGAGCAGTTCTTC. This sequence joins TRBV7-2 and TRBJ2-1, with a tentative D call TRBD2 (5 bases). CDR1 SGHTA and CDR2 FQGNSA come from the germline V gene. Trimming cost V 3 bases and J 5 bases, with 11 bases left between them. The CDR3 has 14 residues.

V is TRBV9 and J is TRBJ2-1; D call uncertain. The CDR3 runs to 16 residues. Germline CDR1 is SGDLS and CDR2 is YYNGEE. V lost 1 base and J lost 6, with 17 bases in between. This CDR3 reads CASSVSRQRISNEQFF. CDR3 coding DNA: TGTGCCAGCAGCGTATCTAGGCAAAGGATCTCCAATGAGCAGTTCTTC.

V usage is TRBV19 and J usage is TRBJ1-3; D ambiguous. Germline CDR1 is LNHDA and CDR2 is SQIVND (reference sequence). V shed 7 bases and J shed 0 bases, with 16 bases lying between them. There are 16 residues in the CDR3. The CDR3 DNA is TGTGCCAGTACCACCCGAAACTACATCTCTGGAAACACCATATATTTT. Protein sequence: CASTTRNYISGNTIYF.

This clone has more than one count but fewer than ten. This chain joins TRBV2 and TRBJ2-7; TRBD1 is a possible D gene (6 bases). From germline, CDR1 is SNHLY and CDR2 FYNNEI. The CDR3 sequence is 11 residues long. V was clipped by 10 bases and J by 5 bases, with 12 bases between them. CDR3 sequence: CATTGYHEQYF. As DNA, the CDR3 is TGTGCCACTACAGGGTACCACGAGCAGTACTTC. Full variable domain (remainder filled in from reference TRBV2 and TRBJ2-7): EPEVTQTPSHQVTQMGQEVILRCVPISNHLYFYWYRQILGQKVEFLVSFYNNEISEKSEIFDDQFSVERPDGSNFTLKIRSTKLEDSAMYFCATTGYHEQYFGPGTRLTVT.

This chain joins TRBV11-2 and TRBJ2-2; 9 nucleotides align to TRBD2. The germline CDR1 and CDR2 sequences are SGHAT and FQNNGV. V dropped 4 bases and J dropped 1; count of bases not matched to a gene: 7. This CDR3 is built from 17 residues. This CDR3 reads CASSSLAGVGNTGELFF. The CDR3 DNA sequence: TGTGCCAGCAGCTCGTTAGCGGGGGTGGGGAACACCGGGGAGCTGTTTTTT. The variable domain in full, completed from reference TRBV11-2 and TRBJ2-2, reads EAGVAQSPRYKIIEKRQSVAFWCNPISGHATLYWYQQILGQGPKLLIQFQNNGVVDDSQLPKDRFSAERLKGVDSTLKIQPAKLEDSAVYLCASSSLAGVGNTGELFFGEGSRLTVL.

This clone has a handful of counts. V and J are TRBV27 and TRBJ2-1; the match to TRBD2 covers 11 bases. The germline CDR1 and CDR2 sequences are MNHEY and SMNVEV (reference sequence). The CDR3 extends over 16 amino acids. V was clipped by 8 bases and J by 9 bases; unmatched bases: 15. CDR3 sequence: CASAIFLAGGPSEQFF. DNA of the CDR3: TGTGCCAGCGCGATCTTTTTAGCGGGAGGGCCAAGTGAGCAGTTCTTC.

With regard to this clone: Given the absence of the conserved phenylalanine or tryptophan at the CDR3 end, a read error is likely. The V gene is TRBV6-1, the J gene TRBJ1-5, with D perhaps matching TRBD1 (5 bases). The CDR3 loop spans 15 amino acids. Germline assignment: CDR1 MNHNS and CDR2 SASEGT. The V gene lost 8 bases and the J gene lost 5 bases, with 19 bases spanning the gap. The CDR3 region has the DNA TGTGCCAGCGCTGGATCCGTGACAGCCTATCAGCCCCAGCATCTT. The encoded protein is CASAGSVTAYQPQHL.

The chain has TRBV10-2 and TRBJ2-5; 8 bases align to TRBD2. CDR3 length: 12 residues. Germline V gene sequence: CDR1 WSHSY, CDR2 SAAADI. V was clipped by 7 bases and J by 2 bases; unmatched bases: 0. The CDR3 sequence: CASTGGQETQYF. CDR3 sequence (DNA): TGCGCCAGCACGGGGGGGCAAGAGACCCAGTACTTC.

The V call is TRBV6-5, the J call TRBJ1-1; D ambiguous. The germline CDR1 and CDR2 sequences are MNHEY and SVGAGI. The CDR3 consists of 12 residues. Trimming left V 4 bases short and J 6 bases short, with 9 bases between. The CDR3 protein is CASSFERAEAFF. Written as DNA, the CDR3 is TGTGCCAGCAGTTTCGAACGGGCTGAAGCTTTCTTT.

The gene calls are TRBV28 and TRBJ2-7; D perhaps matches TRBD1 (6 bases). CDR3 length equals 15 residues. The V end was cut by 3 bases, the J end by 2 bases, with 14 bases between. Germline V gene sequence: CDR1 MDHEN, CDR2 SYDVKM. The CDR3 DNA sequence: TGTGCCAGCAGTTTTAGAAGGGCAGGGGCCTACGAGCAGTACTTC. Translation: CASSFRRAGAYEQYF. Looking up the rest from reference TRBV28 and TRBJ2-7 gives the full variable domain: DVKVTQSSRYLVKRTGEKVFLECVQDMDHENMFWYRQDPGLGLRLIYFSYDVKMKEKGDIPEGYSVSREKKERFSLILESASTNQTSMYLCASSFRRAGAYEQYFGPGTRLTVT.

The V call is TRBV6-6, the J call TRBJ2-3; TRBD2 agrees at 9 bases. CDR1 is MNHNY, CDR2 SVGAGI, per germline (reference sequence). The CDR3 extends over 12 amino acids. The ends lost 6 bases at V and 11 bases at J; junction bases unmatched: 6. CDR3 amino acids: CASSLLAGLQYF. CDR3 nucleotide sequence: TGTGCCAGCAGCCTGCTAGCGGGGTTGCAGTATTTT.

In regard to this clone: One junction end disagrees with the germline gene, perhaps due to a read error. The chain couples TRBV6-5 to TRBJ2-5; 10 positions agree with TRBD1. There are 15 residues in the CDR3. Per the germline V gene, CDR1 is MNHEY and CDR2 is SVGAGI. CDR3 amino acids: CASSYSTGGVETHYF. For the CDR3, the DNA is TGTGCCAGCAGTTACTCGACAGGGGGCGTTGAGACCCATTACTTC.

This chain connects TRBV4-3 to TRBJ2-4, with D maybe TRBD2 (6 bases). V lost 1 base to trimming and J lost 9 bases, with 13 bases between them. This CDR3 has 14 residues. Looked up from germline, CDR1 is LGHNA and CDR2 is YSLEER. The CDR3 DNA reads as TGCGCCAGCAGCCAAGGACTAGTAGGGACCATTCAGTACTTC. Amino acids: CASSQGLVGTIQYF.

This chain links TRBV5-1 with TRBJ2-6, with D maybe TRBD1 (5 bases). The CDR3 totals 17 residues. The ends were cut back, 3 bases at V and 0 bases at J, with 13 bases in the middle. Germline V gene sequence: CDR1 SGHRS, CDR2 YFSETQ. The CDR3 DNA sequence: TGCGCCAGCAGCTATTCCGACAGCCGCTCTGGGGCCAACGTCCTGACTTTC. Its translation: CASSYSDSRSGANVLTF.

On this clone itself: One end of the junction is discordant with germline, which a read error may explain. V usage is TRBV7-2 and J usage is TRBJ1-2; D possibly corresponds to TRBD1 (5 bases). Germline V gene data show CDR1 as SGHTA and CDR2 as FQGNSA. The CDR3 is made up of 13 amino acids. The CDR3 here is CASSLTGPYDYTF. In nucleotides, the CDR3 is TGTGCCAGCAGCTTAACAGGACCCTATGACTACACCTTC.